These 22 T cell receptor beta chains originate from one sample sequenced in a study of CD8 T cells in Susac syndrome. RNA, at about 0.45 to 1 ug, was reverse transcribed with random hexamers. MiXCR, run by TCRdb on the immunoSEQ multiplex PCR reads, gives a single entry per CDR3 protein. The sample has about 210,000 distinct CDR3 sequences, roughly 94% seen once. Sequencing used CD4+ T cells from PBMCs. The receptors stem from a human donor with multiple sclerosis.

The chain employs TRBV1 and TRBJ2-2; the D call in the table, TRBD1, was not verified against the DNA. TRBV1 is an annotated pseudogene. This CDR3 region has 18 residues. The CDR3 loop is CTSSQVSGTGPNTGELFF. The CDR3 DNA reads as TGCACCAGCAGCCAAGTATCGGGGACAGGGCCGAACACCGGGGAGCTGTTTTTT.

The rearrangement uses TRBV14 and TRBJ2-1; D is possibly TRBD2 (5 bases). Germline CDR1 reads SGHDN; CDR2 reads FVKESK. V was trimmed by 1 base and J by 7 bases, leaving 8 bases between them. The CDR3 is made up of 13 amino acids. CDR3 protein: CASSQVSGNEQFF. The CDR3 DNA is TGTGCCAGCAGCCAAGTTTCGGGAAATGAGCAGTTCTTC. The whole variable domain, remainder taken from reference TRBV14 and TRBJ2-1, is EAGVTQFPSHSVIEKGQTVTLRCDPISGHDNLYWYRRVMGKEIKFLLHFVKESKQDESGMPNNRFLAERTGGTYSTLKVQPAELEDSGVYFCASSQVSGNEQFFGPGTRLTVL.

This chain uses TRBV2 with TRBJ1-6; D ambiguous. Trimming shortened V by 5 bases and J by 7 bases, and 12 bases separated the two germline ends. Germline CDR1 reads SNHLY; CDR2 reads FYNNEI. The CDR3 is 14 residues long. CDR3 residues: CASSPMSLNSPLHF. CDR3 DNA sequence: TGTGCCAGCAGTCCCATGAGCCTGAATTCACCCCTCCACTTT.

This chain uses TRBV20-1 with TRBJ1-2, with 7 positions matching TRBD1. V was clipped by 6 bases and J by 3 bases; unmatched bases: 4. The CDR3 spans 12 residues. Per germline, CDR1 DFQATT and CDR2 SNEGSKA (reference sequence). The DNA for the CDR3 is TGCAGTGCCTACGGGACAGACTATGGCTACACCTTC. Translating gives CSAYGTDYGYTF.

The chain joins TRBV9 to TRBJ1-2; D ambiguous. Trimming took off 7 bases at V and 7 bases at J, with 17 bases between the two ends. Germline-derived CDR1 and CDR2 are SGDLS and YYNGEE. This CDR3 has 13 residues. CDR3 loop: CASGRAGVGGYTF. For the CDR3, the DNA is TGTGCCAGCGGGCGGGCCGGAGTGGGTGGCTACACCTTC.

The chain uses TRBV30 and TRBJ1-4; 8 bases align to TRBD1. The CDR3 consists of 13 residues. CDR1 is GTSNPN and CDR2 is SVGIG in the germline V gene (reference sequence). V gave up 2 bases and J gave up 7 bases; unmatched junction bases: 3. CDR3 nucleotides: TGTGCCTGGAGTCAGGGGGCAGGTGAAAAACTGTTTTTT. Its protein product is CAWSQGAGEKLFF.

The chain has TRBV12-3 or TRBV12-4 and TRBJ2-7; maybe TRBD2 (6 bases). The CDR3 is made up of 15 amino acids. V dropped 5 bases and J dropped 0 bases, with 14 bases sitting between them. CDR3 coding DNA: TGTGCCAGCAGTGAGGGACTTATGAGCTCCTACGAGCAGTACGTC. It encodes CASSEGLMSSYEQYV.

This chain joins TRBV30 and TRBJ2-3; TRBD1 matches at 7 bases. The J segment lost 6 bases and the V segment lost 4 bases, leaving 13 bases of the junction unmatched. This CDR3 spans 15 amino acids. The germline CDR1 and CDR2 sequences are GTSNPN and SVGIG (reference sequence). In DNA, the CDR3 is TGTGCCTGGACTGAACAGGGGTTTCCCGGGGATACGCAGTATTTT. It yields the protein CAWTEQGFPGDTQYF.

The chain employs TRBV30 and TRBJ1-2; D call uncertain. Germline-derived CDR1 and CDR2 are GTSNPN and SVGIG (reference sequence). CDR3 length: 14 amino acids. Between the trimmed V and J ends, which lost 4 bases and 2 bases, there was a span of 14 bases. This chain's CDR3 is CAWTPSRSNYGYTF. The CDR3 DNA sequence: TGTGCCTGGACCCCGAGCCGGTCCAACTATGGCTACACCTTC.

CDR3 DNA sequence: TGTGCCAGCAGCCAAGACGGGGGCCTAAGCAATCAGCCCCAGCATTTT. The encoded protein is CASSQDGGLSNQPQHF. The V and J genes are TRBV3-1 and TRBJ1-5, with D possibly TRBD1 on 6 matching bases. Looked up from germline, CDR1 is LGHDT and CDR2 is YNNKEL (reference sequence). V lost 0 bases and J lost 1, with 10 bases in between. The CDR3 runs 16 residues.

This chain links TRBV29-1 with TRBJ1-1; D remains ambiguous. Germline V gene data show CDR1 as SQVTM and CDR2 as ANQGSEA. There are 12 residues in the CDR3. With 3 bases removed from V and 6 bases from J, the gap between germline ends came to 11 bases. CDR3 nucleotide sequence: TGCAGCGTTGAGGGTCCCGGCCCTGAAGCTTTCTTT. Translating gives CSVEGPGPEAFF.

The chain links TRBV9 to TRBJ1-4, with no clear D. Germline CDR1 is SGDLS and CDR2 is YYNGEE. V was trimmed by 0 bases and J by 3 bases, leaving 9 bases between them. The CDR3 sequence is 15 residues long. The CDR3 reads CASSVDGSANEKLFF. In DNA form, the CDR3 reads TGTGCCAGCAGCGTAGACGGGTCGGCTAATGAAAAACTGTTTTTT.

The rearrangement links TRBV14 to TRBJ2-1, with TRBD2 matching over 7 bases. Germline V gene data show CDR1 as SGHDN and CDR2 as FVKESK. The V gene end was trimmed by 0 bases and the J gene end by 3 bases; junction bases not matched to a gene: 8. The CDR3 has 17 amino acids. The CDR3 sequence: CASSQDPPSGNYNEQFF. DNA for the CDR3: TGTGCCAGCAGCCAAGATCCTCCCAGCGGGAACTACAATGAGCAGTTCTTC.

The V call is TRBV3-1, the J call TRBJ1-5, with a tentative D call TRBD1 (5 bases). The germline V gene has CDR1 LGHDT and CDR2 YNNKEL (reference sequence). The CDR3 spans 13 residues. Deletions cut 4 bases from V and 7 bases from J, with 11 bases between. CDR3 nucleotide sequence: TGTGCCAGCAGCCCGGGGGTTGGGCAGCCCCAGCATTTT. Amino acids: CASSPGVGQPQHF.

V gene TRBV5-1 combines with J gene TRBJ2-5; D could derive from TRBD1 or TRBD2 (5 bases each). The CDR3 length is 14 residues. V was shortened by 4 bases and J by 5 bases, with 15 bases between the two germline ends. Germline CDR1 SGHRS, CDR2 YFSETQ. CDR3 nucleotides: TGCGCCAGCAGCCACCAGGGAGTGAGGGAGACCCAGTACTTC. Its translation is CASSHQGVRETQYF.

The rearrangement joins TRBV3-1 to TRBJ2-3, with D possibly matching TRBD2 (6 bases). This CDR3 contains 15 residues. CDR1 and CDR2 from the germline V gene are LGHDT and YNNKEL (reference sequence). The ends were cut back, 0 bases at V and 6 bases at J, with 13 bases in the middle. For the CDR3, the DNA is TGTGCCAGCAGCCAAGAAGGCGGGACCGGGGATACGCAGTATTTT. Protein: CASSQEGGTGDTQYF.

This clonotype was seen once. The chain combines TRBV29-1 with TRBJ1-1; possibly TRBD1 for D (6 bases). Germline CDR1 SQVTM, CDR2 ANQGSEA. The CDR3 contains 12 residues. V was clipped by 4 bases and J by 0 bases, with 6 bases between them. This CDR3 is CSVGQVNTEAFF. DNA for the CDR3: TGCAGCGTTGGACAGGTGAACACTGAAGCTTTCTTT.

The chain recombines TRBV20-1 with TRBJ2-1; possibly TRBD2 for D (6 bases). The CDR3 runs to 15 residues. Germline V gene data show CDR1 as DFQATT and CDR2 as SNEGSKA (reference sequence). Trimming took off 6 bases at V and 2 bases at J, with 17 bases between the two ends. CDR3 nucleotides: TGCAGTGCCGACCCTGGGACTGGCGCCTACAATGAGCAGTTCTTC. Protein sequence: CSADPGTGAYNEQFF.

In this sample, this clonotype turned up once. The rearrangement joins TRBV20-1 to TRBJ1-2; no definite D call. The CDR3 is 10 amino acids. Per germline, CDR1 DFQATT and CDR2 SNEGSKA (reference sequence). V was shortened by 5 bases and J by 3 bases, with 4 bases between the two germline ends. The CDR3 loop reads CSALYYGYTF. The CDR3 DNA reads as TGCAGTGCTCTCTACTATGGCTACACCTTC.

The genes are TRBV29-1 and TRBJ1-2; 7 positions agree with TRBD1. This CDR3 region has 13 residues. In germline, CDR1 is SQVTM, CDR2 ANQGSEA. Trimming removed 7 bases from V and 2 bases from J; junction bases left unmatched: 7. CDR3 bases: TGCAGCGCAGATCGGGGACAGAACTATGGCTACACCTTC. As protein: CSADRGQNYGYTF.

The chain carries TRBV30 and TRBJ2-3, with D uncertain. Germline V CDR1 and CDR2: GTSNPN, SVGIG (reference sequence). V shed 3 bases and J shed 4 bases, with 14 bases lying between them. This CDR3 has 14 residues. CDR3 sequence reads: CAWRTWERADTQYF. The CDR3 DNA reads as TGTGCCTGGAGGACCTGGGAAAGAGCAGATACGCAGTATTTT.

The genes are TRBV30 and TRBJ1-2; the D gene is possibly TRBD1 (5 bases). Trimming stripped 0 bases from V and 6 bases from J, with 20 bases between. This CDR3 region has 16 residues. CDR1 and CDR2 (germline): GTSNPN, SVGIG (reference sequence). The DNA of the CDR3 is TGTGCCTGGAGTGTTAAAGTCCCGCGGGGGGAGGATGGCTACACCTTC. Amino acids: CAWSVKVPRGEDGYTF.